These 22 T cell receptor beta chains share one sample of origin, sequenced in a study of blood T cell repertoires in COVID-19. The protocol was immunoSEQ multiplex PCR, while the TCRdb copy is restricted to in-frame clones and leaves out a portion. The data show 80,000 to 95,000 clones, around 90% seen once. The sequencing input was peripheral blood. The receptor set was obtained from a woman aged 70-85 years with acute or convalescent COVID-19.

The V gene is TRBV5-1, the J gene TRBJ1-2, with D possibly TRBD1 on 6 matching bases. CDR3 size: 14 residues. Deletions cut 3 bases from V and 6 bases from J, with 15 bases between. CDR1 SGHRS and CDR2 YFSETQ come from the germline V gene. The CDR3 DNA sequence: TGCGCCAGCAGCTCAGGGGCTTTGGGACATGGCTACACCTTC. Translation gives CASSSGALGHGYTF.

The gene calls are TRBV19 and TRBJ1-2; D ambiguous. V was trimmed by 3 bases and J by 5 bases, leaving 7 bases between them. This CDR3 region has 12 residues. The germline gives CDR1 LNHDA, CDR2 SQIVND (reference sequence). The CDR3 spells CASSMTGYGYTF. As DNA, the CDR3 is TGTGCCAGTAGTATGACCGGGTATGGCTACACCTTC. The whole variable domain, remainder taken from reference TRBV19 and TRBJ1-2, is DGGITQSPKYLFRKEGQNVTLSCEQNLNHDAMYWYRQDPGQGLRLIYYSQIVNDFQKGDIAEGYSVSREKKESFPLTVTSAQKNPTAFYLCASSMTGYGYTFGSGTRLTVV.

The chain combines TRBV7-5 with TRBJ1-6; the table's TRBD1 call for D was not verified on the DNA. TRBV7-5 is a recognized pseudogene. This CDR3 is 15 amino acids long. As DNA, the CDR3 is TGTGCCAGAAGCTACCGGGACAGGGATAATTCACCCCTCCACTTT. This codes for CARSYRDRDNSPLHF.

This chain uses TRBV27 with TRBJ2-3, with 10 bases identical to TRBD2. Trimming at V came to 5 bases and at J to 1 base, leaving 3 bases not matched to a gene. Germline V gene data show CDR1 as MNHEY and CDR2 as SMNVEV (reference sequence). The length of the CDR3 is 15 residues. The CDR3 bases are TGTGCCAGCAGTATAGCGGGGGGCCGCACAGATACGCAGTATTTT. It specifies CASSIAGGRTDTQYF.

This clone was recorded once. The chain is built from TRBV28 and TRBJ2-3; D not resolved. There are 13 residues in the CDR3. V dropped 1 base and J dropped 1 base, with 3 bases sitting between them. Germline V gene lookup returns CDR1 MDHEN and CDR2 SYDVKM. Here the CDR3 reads CASSLSGTDTQYF. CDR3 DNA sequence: TGTGCCAGCAGTTTATCGGGCACAGATACGCAGTATTTT.

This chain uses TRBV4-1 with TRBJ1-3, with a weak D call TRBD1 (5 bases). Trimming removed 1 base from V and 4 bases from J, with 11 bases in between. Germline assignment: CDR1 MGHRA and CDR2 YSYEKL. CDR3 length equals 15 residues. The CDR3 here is CASSQASGDGNTIYF. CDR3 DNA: TGCGCCAGCAGCCAAGCGAGCGGGGACGGAAACACCATATATTTT.

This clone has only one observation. CDR3 DNA sequence: TGTGCCAGCAGCTACGGGAGCGAGCAGTACTTC. Its protein product is CASSYGSEQYF. The gene calls are TRBV2 and TRBJ2-7, with a tentative D call TRBD2 (6 bases). The CDR3 has 11 amino acids. Trimming cost V 6 bases and J 6 bases, with 9 bases left between them. CDR1 SNHLY and CDR2 FYNNEI come from the germline V gene.

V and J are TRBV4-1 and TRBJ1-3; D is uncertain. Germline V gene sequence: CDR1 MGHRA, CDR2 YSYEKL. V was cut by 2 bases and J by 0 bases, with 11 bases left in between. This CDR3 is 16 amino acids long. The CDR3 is CASSQYTAFSGNTIYF. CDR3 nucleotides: TGCGCCAGCAGCCAATACACAGCCTTCTCTGGAAACACCATATATTTT.

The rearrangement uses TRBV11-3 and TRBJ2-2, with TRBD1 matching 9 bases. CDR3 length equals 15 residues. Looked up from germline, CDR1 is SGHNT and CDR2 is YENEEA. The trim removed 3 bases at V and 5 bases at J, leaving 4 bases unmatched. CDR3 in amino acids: CASSFDRGNTGELFF. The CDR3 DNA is TGTGCCAGCAGCTTCGACAGGGGGAATACCGGGGAGCTGTTTTTT.

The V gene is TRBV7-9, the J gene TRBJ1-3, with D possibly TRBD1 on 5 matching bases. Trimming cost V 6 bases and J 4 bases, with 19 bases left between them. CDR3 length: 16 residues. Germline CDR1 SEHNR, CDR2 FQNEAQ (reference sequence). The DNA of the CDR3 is TGTGCCAGCAGACCCACGGGGGGGAACGAAGGAAACACCATATATTTT. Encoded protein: CASRPTGGNEGNTIYF.

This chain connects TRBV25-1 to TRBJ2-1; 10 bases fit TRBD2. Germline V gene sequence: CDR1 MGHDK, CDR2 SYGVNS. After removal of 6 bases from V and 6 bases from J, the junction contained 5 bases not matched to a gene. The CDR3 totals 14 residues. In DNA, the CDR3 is TGTGCCAGCAGGGGGAGCGGGAGGGGCAATGAGCAGTTCTTC. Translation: CASRGSGRGNEQFF.

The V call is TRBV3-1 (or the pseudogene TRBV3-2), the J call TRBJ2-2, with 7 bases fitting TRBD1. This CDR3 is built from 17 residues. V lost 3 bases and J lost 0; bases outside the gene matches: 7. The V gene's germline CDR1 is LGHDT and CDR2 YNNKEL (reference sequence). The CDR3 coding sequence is TGTGCCAGCAGCCATAGAGACAGGGCATCGAACACCGGGGAGCTGTTTTTT. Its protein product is CASSHRDRASNTGELFF.

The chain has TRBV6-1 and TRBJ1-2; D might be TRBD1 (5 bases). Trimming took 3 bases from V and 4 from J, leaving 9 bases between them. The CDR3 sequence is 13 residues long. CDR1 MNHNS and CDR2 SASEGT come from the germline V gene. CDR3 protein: CASSDQGRYGYTF. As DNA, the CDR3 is TGTGCCAGCAGTGACCAGGGTCGCTATGGCTACACCTTC.

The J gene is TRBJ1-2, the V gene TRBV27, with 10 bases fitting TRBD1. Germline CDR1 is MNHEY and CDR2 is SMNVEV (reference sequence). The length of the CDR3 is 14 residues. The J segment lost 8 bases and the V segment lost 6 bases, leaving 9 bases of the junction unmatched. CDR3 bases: TGTGCCAGCAGAGCTTCCGGGACAGGGGAAGGCTACACCTTC. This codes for CASRASGTGEGYTF.

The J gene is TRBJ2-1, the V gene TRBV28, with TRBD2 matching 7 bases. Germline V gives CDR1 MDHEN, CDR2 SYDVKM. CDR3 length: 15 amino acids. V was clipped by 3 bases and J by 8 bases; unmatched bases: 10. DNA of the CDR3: TGTGCCAGCAGTTTCGGCGGGAGCGCCTTTTATGAGCAGTTCTTC. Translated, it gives CASSFGGSAFYEQFF.

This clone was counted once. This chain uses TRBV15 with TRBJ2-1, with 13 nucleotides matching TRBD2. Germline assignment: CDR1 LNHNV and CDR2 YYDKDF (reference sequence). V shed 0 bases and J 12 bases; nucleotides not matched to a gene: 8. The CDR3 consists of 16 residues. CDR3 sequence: CATSRDPGTSGTTQFF. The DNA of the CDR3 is TGTGCCACCAGCAGAGACCCCGGGACTAGCGGGACGACGCAGTTCTTC. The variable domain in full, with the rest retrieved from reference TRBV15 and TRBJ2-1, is DAMVIQNPRYQVTQFGKPVTLSCSQTLNHNVMYWYQQKSSQAPKLLFHYYDKDFNNEADTPDNFQSRRPNTSFCFLDIRSPGLGDTAMYLCATSRDPGTSGTTQFFGPGTRLTVL.

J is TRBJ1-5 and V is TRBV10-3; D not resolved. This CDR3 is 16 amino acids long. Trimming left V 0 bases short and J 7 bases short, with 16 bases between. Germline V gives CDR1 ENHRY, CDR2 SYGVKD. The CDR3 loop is CAISESGPGVAQPQHF. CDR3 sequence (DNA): TGTGCCATCAGTGAGTCGGGTCCCGGGGTTGCACAGCCCCAGCATTTT.

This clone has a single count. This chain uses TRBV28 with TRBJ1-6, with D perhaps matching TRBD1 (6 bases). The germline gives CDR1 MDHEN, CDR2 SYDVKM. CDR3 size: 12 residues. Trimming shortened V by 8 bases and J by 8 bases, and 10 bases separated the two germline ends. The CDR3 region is CASGGRHSPLHF. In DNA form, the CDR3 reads TGTGCCAGCGGGGGCAGGCATTCACCCCTCCACTTT. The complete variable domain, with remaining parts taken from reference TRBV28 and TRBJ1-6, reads DVKVTQSSRYLVKRTGEKVFLECVQDMDHENMFWYRQDPGLGLRLIYFSYDVKMKEKGDIPEGYSVSREKKERFSLILESASTNQTSMYLCASGGRHSPLHFGNGTRLTVT.

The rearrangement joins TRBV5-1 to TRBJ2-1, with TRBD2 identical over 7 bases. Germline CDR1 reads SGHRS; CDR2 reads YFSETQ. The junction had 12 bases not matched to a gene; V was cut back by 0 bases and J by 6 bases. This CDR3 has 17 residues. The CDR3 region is CASSLVGGGRGRNEQFF. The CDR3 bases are TGCGCCAGCAGCTTGGTTGGCGGCGGGAGAGGCCGCAATGAGCAGTTCTTC.

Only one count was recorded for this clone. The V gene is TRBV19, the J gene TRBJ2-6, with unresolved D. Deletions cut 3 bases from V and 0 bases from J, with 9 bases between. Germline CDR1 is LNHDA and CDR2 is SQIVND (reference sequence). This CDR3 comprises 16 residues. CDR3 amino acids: CASSIVSVSGANVLTF. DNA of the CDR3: TGTGCCAGTAGTATTGTGTCAGTCTCTGGGGCCAACGTCCTGACTTTC.

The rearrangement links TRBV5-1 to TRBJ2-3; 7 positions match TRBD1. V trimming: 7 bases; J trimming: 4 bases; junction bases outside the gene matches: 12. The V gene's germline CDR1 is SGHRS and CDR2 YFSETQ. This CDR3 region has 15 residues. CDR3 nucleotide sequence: TGCGCCAGCCAAGCGCGACAGGGAGCTTCAGATACGCAGTATTTT. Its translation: CASQARQGASDTQYF.

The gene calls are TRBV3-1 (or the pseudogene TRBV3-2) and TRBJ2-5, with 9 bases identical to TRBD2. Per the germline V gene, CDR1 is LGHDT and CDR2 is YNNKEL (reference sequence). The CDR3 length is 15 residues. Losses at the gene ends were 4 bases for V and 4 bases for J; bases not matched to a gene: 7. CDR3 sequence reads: CASSRRAGGAETQYF. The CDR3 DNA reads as TGTGCCAGCAGCCGGCGGGCGGGAGGGGCAGAGACCCAGTACTTC.